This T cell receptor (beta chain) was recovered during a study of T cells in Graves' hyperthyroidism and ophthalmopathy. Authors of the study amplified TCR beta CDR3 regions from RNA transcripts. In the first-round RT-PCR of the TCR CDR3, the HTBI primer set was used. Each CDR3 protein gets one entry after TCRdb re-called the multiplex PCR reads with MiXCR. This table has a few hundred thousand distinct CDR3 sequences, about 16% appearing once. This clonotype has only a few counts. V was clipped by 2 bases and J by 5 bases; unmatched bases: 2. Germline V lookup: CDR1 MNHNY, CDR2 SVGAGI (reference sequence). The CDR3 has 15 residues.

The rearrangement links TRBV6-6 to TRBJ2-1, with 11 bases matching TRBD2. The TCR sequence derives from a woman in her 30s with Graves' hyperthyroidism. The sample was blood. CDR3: CASSYVAGGDNEQFF. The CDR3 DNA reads TGTGCCAGCAGTTACGTAGCGGGAGGGGACAATGAGCAGTTCTTC.